Listed here are 5 T cell receptor beta chains from one sample, sequenced in a study of T cells in Graves' hyperthyroidism and ophthalmopathy. Amplification yielded TCR beta CDR3 regions, with RNA transcripts as the source. The HTBI primer set was used in a first-round RT-PCR of the TCR CDR3. TCRdb processed the multiplex PCR reads anew with MiXCR; each CDR3 protein has one entry. The table includes around 290,000 distinct CDR3 sequences, around 15% detected once. What was sequenced was blood. The receptors come from a woman in her thirties or forties with Graves' hyperthyroidism.

This clonotype has ten or more counts. The chain recombines TRBV28 with TRBJ1-1; D remains unclear. V shed 3 bases and J shed 1 base, with 6 bases lying between them. There are 13 residues in the CDR3. CDR1 and CDR2 from the germline V gene are MDHEN and SYDVKM. CDR3 in amino acids: CASSFSTNTEAFF. As DNA, the CDR3 is TGTGCCAGCAGTTTCTCGACGAACACTGAAGCTTTCTTT. Using reference TRBV28 and TRBJ1-1 for the parts outside the CDR3, the full variable domain is DVKVTQSSRYLVKRTGEKVFLECVQDMDHENMFWYRQDPGLGLRLIYFSYDVKMKEKGDIPEGYSVSREKKERFSLILESASTNQTSMYLCASSFSTNTEAFFGQGTRLTVV.

This clonotype came up once. V usage is TRBV4-2 and J usage is TRBJ2-1; the match to TRBD2 covers 13 bases. Germline CDR1 and CDR2: LGHNA and YNFKEQ. The CDR3 is made up of 16 amino acids. With V trimmed by 0 bases and J by 8 bases, 4 bases remained unmatched. Here the CDR3 DNA reads TGTGCCAGCAGCCAAGAACTAGCGGGGGGGTACCATGAGCAGTTCTTC. Translated: CASSQELAGGYHEQFF.

This clonotype was detected ten times or more. The chain uses TRBV3-1 and TRBJ2-1; 12 bases align to TRBD2. Germline lookup yields CDR1 LGHDT and CDR2 YNNKEL (reference sequence). This CDR3 has 17 amino acids. V trimming: 1 base; J trimming: 5 bases; junction bases outside the gene matches: 6. CDR3 DNA sequence: TGTGCCAGCAGCCAAGGGCTAGCGGGAGGGGCCCACAATGAGCAGTTCTTC. Its protein product is CASSQGLAGGAHNEQFF.

This clonotype was observed a handful of times. The chain has TRBV24-1 and TRBJ2-2, with 16 positions matching TRBD2. This CDR3 spans 20 amino acids. The V gene end was trimmed by 3 bases and the J gene end by 5 bases; junction bases not matched to a gene: 11. Germline V gene data show CDR1 as KGHDR and CDR2 as SFDVKD. This chain's CDR3 is CATSDGGLAGGPRRTGELFF. The CDR3, as DNA: TGTGCCACCAGTGATGGGGGACTAGCGGGAGGGCCGCGTAGGACCGGGGAGCTGTTTTTT.

The table lists this clonotype with many counts. The V and J genes are TRBV28 and TRBJ1-1, with D hard to call. The CDR3 contains 18 residues. Trimming shortened V by 1 base and J by 4 bases, and 22 bases separated the two germline ends. CDR1 and CDR2 (germline): MDHEN, SYDVKM. CDR3 bases: TGTGCCAGCAGTTTATTCCGGTGGGTGATACCGGGGAGCACTGAAGCTTTCTTT. It encodes CASSLFRWVIPGSTEAFF. The whole variable domain, filled in from reference TRBV28 and TRBJ1-1, reads DVKVTQSSRYLVKRTGEKVFLECVQDMDHENMFWYRQDPGLGLRLIYFSYDVKMKEKGDIPEGYSVSREKKERFSLILESASTNQTSMYLCASSLFRWVIPGSTEAFFGQGTRLTVV.